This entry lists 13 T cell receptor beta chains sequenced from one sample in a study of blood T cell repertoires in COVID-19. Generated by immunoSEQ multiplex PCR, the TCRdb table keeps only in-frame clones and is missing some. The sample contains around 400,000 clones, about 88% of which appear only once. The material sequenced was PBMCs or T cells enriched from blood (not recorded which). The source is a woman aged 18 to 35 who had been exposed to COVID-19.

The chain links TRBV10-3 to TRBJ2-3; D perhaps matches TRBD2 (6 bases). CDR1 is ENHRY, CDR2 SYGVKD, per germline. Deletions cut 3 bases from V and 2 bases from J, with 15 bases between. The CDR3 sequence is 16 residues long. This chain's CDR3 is CAISESGTSITDTQYF. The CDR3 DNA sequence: TGTGCCATCAGTGAATCCGGGACTTCGATCACAGATACGCAGTATTTT.

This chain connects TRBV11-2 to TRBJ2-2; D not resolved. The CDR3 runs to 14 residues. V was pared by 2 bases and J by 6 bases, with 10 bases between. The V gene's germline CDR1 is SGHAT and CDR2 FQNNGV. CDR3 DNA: TGTGCCAGCAGCTTATCGGTCCCTTCCGGGGAGCTGTTTTTT. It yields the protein CASSLSVPSGELFF.

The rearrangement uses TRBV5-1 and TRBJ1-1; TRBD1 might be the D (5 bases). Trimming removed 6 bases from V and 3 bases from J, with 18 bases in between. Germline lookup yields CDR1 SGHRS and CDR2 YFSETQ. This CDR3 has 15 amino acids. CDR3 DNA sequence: TGCGCCAGCAACCCGAGAGGAGGAGGGGACACTGAAGCTTTCTTT. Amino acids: CASNPRGGGDTEAFF.

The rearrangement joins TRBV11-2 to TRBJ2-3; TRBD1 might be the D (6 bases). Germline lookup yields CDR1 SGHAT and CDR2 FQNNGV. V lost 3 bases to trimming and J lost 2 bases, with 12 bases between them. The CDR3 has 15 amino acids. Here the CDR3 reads CASSFSGQATDTQYF. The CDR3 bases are TGTGCCAGCAGCTTTTCGGGACAAGCCACAGATACGCAGTATTTT.

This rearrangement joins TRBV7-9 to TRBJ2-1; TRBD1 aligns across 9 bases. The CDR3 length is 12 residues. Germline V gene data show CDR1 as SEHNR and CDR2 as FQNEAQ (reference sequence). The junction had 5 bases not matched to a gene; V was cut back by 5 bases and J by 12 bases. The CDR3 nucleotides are TGTGCCAGCAGCCCCGGACAGGGGTGGCAGTTCTTC. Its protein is CASSPGQGWQFF.

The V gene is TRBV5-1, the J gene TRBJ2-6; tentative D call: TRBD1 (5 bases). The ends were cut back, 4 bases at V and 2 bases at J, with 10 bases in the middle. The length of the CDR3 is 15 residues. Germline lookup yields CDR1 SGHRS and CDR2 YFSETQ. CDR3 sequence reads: CASSKQAAGANVLTF. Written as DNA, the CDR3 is TGCGCCAGCAGCAAACAGGCTGCTGGGGCCAACGTCCTGACTTTC. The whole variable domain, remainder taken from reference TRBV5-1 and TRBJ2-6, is KAGVTQTPRYLIKTRGQQVTLSCSPISGHRSVSWYQQTPGQGLQFLFEYFSETQRNKGNFPGRFSGRQFSNSRSEMNVSTLELGDSALYLCASSKQAAGANVLTFGAGSRLTVL.

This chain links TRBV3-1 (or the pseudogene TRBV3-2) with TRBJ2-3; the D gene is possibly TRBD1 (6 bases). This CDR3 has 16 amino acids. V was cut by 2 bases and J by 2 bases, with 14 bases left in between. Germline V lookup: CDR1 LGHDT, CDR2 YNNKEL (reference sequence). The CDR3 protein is CASSQRTVDLTDTQYF. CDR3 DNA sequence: TGTGCCAGCAGCCAACGGACAGTCGATCTCACAGATACGCAGTATTTT.

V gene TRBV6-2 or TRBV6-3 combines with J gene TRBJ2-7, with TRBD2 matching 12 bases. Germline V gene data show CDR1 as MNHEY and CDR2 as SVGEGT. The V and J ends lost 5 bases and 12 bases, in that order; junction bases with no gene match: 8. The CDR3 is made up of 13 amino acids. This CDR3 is CASSLIGTSGLYF. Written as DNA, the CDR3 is TGTGCCAGCAGTCTTATTGGGACTAGCGGGTTGTACTTC.

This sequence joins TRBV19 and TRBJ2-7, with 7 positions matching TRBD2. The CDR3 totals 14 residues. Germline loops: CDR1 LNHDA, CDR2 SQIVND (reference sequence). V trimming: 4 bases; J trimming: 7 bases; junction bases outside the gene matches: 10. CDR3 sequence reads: CASSNGGGQREQYF. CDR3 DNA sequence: TGTGCCAGTAGTAACGGGGGAGGGCAGCGGGAGCAGTACTTC. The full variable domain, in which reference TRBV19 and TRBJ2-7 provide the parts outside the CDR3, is DGGITQSPKYLFRKEGQNVTLSCEQNLNHDAMYWYRQDPGQGLRLIYYSQIVNDFQKGDIAEGYSVSREKKESFPLTVTSAQKNPTAFYLCASSNGGGQREQYFGPGTRLTVT.

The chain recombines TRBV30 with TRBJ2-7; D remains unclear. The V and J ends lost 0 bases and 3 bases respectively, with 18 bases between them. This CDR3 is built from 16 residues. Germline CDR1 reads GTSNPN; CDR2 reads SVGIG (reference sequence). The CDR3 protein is CAWSVAPPSLYYEQYF. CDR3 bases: TGTGCCTGGAGTGTAGCCCCCCCGAGTCTATACTACGAGCAGTACTTC.

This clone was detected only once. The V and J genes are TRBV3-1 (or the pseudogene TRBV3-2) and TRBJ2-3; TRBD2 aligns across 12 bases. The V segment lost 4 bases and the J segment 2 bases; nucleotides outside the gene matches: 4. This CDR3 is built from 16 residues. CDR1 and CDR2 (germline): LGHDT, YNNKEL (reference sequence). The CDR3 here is CASSRGLAGPTDTQYF. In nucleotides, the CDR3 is TGTGCCAGCAGCCGCGGACTAGCGGGGCCCACAGATACGCAGTATTTT.

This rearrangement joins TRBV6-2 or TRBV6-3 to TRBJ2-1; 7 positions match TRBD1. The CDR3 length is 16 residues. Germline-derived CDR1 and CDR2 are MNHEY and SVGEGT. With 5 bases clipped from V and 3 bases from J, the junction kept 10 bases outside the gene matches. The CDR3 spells CASSQTGPWGYNEQFF. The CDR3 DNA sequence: TGTGCCAGCAGTCAGACAGGGCCTTGGGGCTACAATGAGCAGTTCTTC.

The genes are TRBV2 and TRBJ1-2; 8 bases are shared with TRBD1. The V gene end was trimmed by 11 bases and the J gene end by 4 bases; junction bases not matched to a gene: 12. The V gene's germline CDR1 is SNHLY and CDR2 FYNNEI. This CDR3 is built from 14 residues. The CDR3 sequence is CAGTPQGDGYGYTF. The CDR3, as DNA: TGTGCCGGAACCCCACAGGGGGATGGCTATGGCTACACCTTC.